Following are 8 T cell receptor beta chains from one sample sequenced in a study of blood T cell repertoires in COVID-19. TCRdb keeps only in-frame clones here, not all; method: immunoSEQ multiplex PCR. Found here are 140,000 or so clones, around 84% of them singletons; the top ten hold 8.9%. Input material: peripheral blood. These receptors came from a man aged 30 to 39 with COVID-19, enrolled during active disease.

The DNA of the CDR3 is TGTGCCAGCAGCGCCACCGGGACAGCCTACAATGAGCAGTTCTTC. Translated: CASSATGTAYNEQFF. This chain connects TRBV9 to TRBJ2-1, with 7 bases that match TRBD1. The V gene's germline CDR1 is SGDLS and CDR2 YYNGEE. V was clipped by 3 bases and J by 2 bases; unmatched bases: 5. The CDR3 extends over 15 amino acids.

This rearrangement joins TRBV9 to TRBJ1-2; 8 bases align to TRBD1. Losses at the gene ends were 1 base for V and 3 bases for J; bases not matched to a gene: 2. The CDR3 is 14 residues long. The germline CDR1 and CDR2 sequences are SGDLS and YYNGEE. The CDR3 DNA reads as TGTGCCAGCAGCGTAAACAGGGGGGACTATGGCTACACCTTC. Protein: CASSVNRGDYGYTF.

This clone was seen a handful of times. The gene calls are TRBV5-6 and TRBJ1-4; D is unresolved. V lost 1 base and J lost 0, with 13 bases in between. CDR1 and CDR2 (germline): SGHDT, YYEEEE. There are 17 residues in the CDR3. The CDR3 region is CASSLFVHLATNEKLFF. CDR3 sequence (DNA): TGTGCCAGCAGCTTGTTTGTACACCTTGCAACTAATGAAAAACTGTTTTTT.

The chain carries TRBV6-5 and TRBJ2-1; TRBD2 agrees at 13 bases. J gave up 7 bases and V 10 bases, and 4 bases lay outside the gene matches. The length of the CDR3 is 13 residues. The germline CDR1 and CDR2 sequences are MNHEY and SVGAGI. The CDR3 region is CATGTSGENEQFF. The CDR3 DNA reads as TGTGCCACCGGGACTAGCGGGGAGAATGAGCAGTTCTTC.

This chain joins TRBV10-3 and TRBJ1-3; TRBD1 agrees at 8 bases. V shed 10 bases, J shed 11 bases, and the junction held 7 bases outside the gene matches. This CDR3 contains 11 residues. Germline lookup yields CDR1 ENHRY and CDR2 SYGVKD. The CDR3 protein is CASEEGQAIYF. For the CDR3, the DNA is TGTGCCAGCGAAGAGGGACAGGCCATATATTTT.

The rearrangement joins TRBV6-5 to TRBJ2-1; D possibly corresponds to TRBD1 (6 bases). Trimming left V 7 bases short and J 5 bases short, with 9 bases between. The CDR3 covers 12 residues. Germline CDR1 and CDR2: MNHEY and SVGAGI. CDR3 coding DNA: TGTGCCAGCAAACAGGGCAACAATGAGCAGTTCTTC. Its translation is CASKQGNNEQFF.

The genes are TRBV5-4 and TRBJ2-3; 10 bases line up with TRBD2. Germline CDR1 reads SGHNT; CDR2 reads YYREEE (reference sequence). The ends lost 4 bases at V and 2 bases at J; junction bases unmatched: 7. The CDR3 covers 16 residues. This CDR3 reads CASSLRLAGDTDTQYF. Here the CDR3 DNA reads TGTGCCAGCAGCCTCCGACTAGCGGGCGACACAGATACGCAGTATTTT.

The chain joins TRBV5-1 to TRBJ2-7; 7 bases are shared with TRBD1. The CDR3 totals 15 residues. Germline-derived CDR1 and CDR2 are SGHRS and YFSETQ. The V segment lost 7 bases and the J segment 0 bases; nucleotides outside the gene matches: 10. CDR3 nucleotides: TGCGCCAGCCACCCGGGACAGATAAGCTCCTACGAGCAGTACTTC. It is translated as CASHPGQISSYEQYF.